This TCR beta chain was identified in a study of radiotherapy plus CTLA-4 blockade in lung cancer. Overall study context: Objective responses were observed in about a sixth of patients, and disease control was achieved by approximately 30%. Regarding the study as a whole: Early blood T cell clone dynamics reportedly forecast response best, with interferon-beta. Radiotherapy was combined with ipilimumab, and tumor-derived TCR clones then expanded in blood.

V lost 1 base and J lost 4, with 10 bases in between. Germline CDR1 SGHVS, CDR2 FNYEAQ. CDR3 length: 14 residues. This clone appeared a few times. Its antigen is not known. Ipilimumab CTLA-4 blockade and focal radiation were given to patients with chemo-refractory metastatic non-small-cell lung cancer. Using immunoSEQ multiplex PCR, the repertoire was profiled, and TCRdb retains in-frame clones only, with some absent. The table includes roughly 77,000 clones, less than 85% detected once. Sequencing was performed on peripheral blood, taken from a patient treated with radiotherapy plus ipilimumab. This chain links TRBV7-6 with TRBJ1-1; no definite D call. The clonotype originates from a human donor with non-small cell lung cancer whose response to radiotherapy plus ipilimumab could not be evaluated. The CDR3 region has the DNA TGTGCCAGCAGCTTAGGAGGGCAAGGCACTGAAGCTTTCTTT. This sequence encodes CASSLGGQGTEAFF.